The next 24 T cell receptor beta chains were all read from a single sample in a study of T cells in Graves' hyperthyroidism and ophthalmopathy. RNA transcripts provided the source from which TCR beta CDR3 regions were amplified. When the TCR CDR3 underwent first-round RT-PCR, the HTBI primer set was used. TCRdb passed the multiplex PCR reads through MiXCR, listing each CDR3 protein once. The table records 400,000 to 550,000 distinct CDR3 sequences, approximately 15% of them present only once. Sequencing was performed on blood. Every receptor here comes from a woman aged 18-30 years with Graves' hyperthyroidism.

CDR3 nucleotide sequence: TGTGCCAGCAGTGATCGGACAGGGGTCGGAAACACCATATATTTT. It translates to CASSDRTGVGNTIYF. The chain is built from TRBV2 and TRBJ1-3, with TRBD1 matching 9 bases. V was pared by 3 bases and J by 4 bases, with 4 bases of the junction left unmatched. The germline CDR1 and CDR2 sequences are SNHLY and FYNNEI. The CDR3 is made up of 15 amino acids.

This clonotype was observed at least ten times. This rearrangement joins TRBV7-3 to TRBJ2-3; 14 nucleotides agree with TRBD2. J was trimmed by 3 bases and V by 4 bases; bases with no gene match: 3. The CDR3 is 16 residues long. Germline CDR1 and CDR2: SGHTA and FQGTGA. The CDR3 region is CASSSGLAGVTDTQYF. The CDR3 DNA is TGTGCCAGCAGCTCGGGACTAGCGGGAGTAACAGATACGCAGTATTTT.

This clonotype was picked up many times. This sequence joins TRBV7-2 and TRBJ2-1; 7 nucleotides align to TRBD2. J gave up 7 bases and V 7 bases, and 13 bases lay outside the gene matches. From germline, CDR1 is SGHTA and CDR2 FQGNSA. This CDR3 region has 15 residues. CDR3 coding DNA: TGTGCCAGCACCCCTTGGGGGGGAACCTCGAATGAGCAGTTCTTC. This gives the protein CASTPWGGTSNEQFF.

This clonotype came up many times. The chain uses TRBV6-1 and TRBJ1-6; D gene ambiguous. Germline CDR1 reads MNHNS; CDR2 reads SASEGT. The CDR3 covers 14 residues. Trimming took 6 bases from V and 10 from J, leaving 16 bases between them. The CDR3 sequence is CASRVGNARSPLHF. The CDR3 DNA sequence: TGTGCCAGCAGGGTGGGGAATGCTCGCTCACCCCTCCACTTT.

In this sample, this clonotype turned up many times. CDR3 sequence: CASGLSGSTDTQYF. The DNA of the CDR3 is TGTGCTAGTGGTTTGAGCGGGAGCACAGATACGCAGTATTTT. The V call is TRBV12-5, the J call TRBJ2-3; D possibly corresponds to TRBD2 (6 bases). V was cut by 2 bases and J by 0 bases, with 6 bases left in between. Germline lookup yields CDR1 LGHNT and CDR2 FRNRAP. The CDR3 covers 14 residues.

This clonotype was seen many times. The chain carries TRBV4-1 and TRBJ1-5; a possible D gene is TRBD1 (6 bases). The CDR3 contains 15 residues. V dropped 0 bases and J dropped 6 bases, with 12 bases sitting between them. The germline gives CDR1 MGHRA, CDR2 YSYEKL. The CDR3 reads CASSQERTGFQPQHF. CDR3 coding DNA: TGCGCCAGCAGCCAAGAAAGAACAGGGTTTCAGCCCCAGCATTTT.

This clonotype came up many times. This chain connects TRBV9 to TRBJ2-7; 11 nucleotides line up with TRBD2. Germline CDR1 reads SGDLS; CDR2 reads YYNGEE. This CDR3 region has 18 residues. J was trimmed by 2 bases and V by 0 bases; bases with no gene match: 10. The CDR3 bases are TGTGCCAGCAGCGTAGAGACCGGATTGGGACTAGCGGCCTACGAGCAGTACGTC. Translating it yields CASSVETGLGLAAYEQYV.

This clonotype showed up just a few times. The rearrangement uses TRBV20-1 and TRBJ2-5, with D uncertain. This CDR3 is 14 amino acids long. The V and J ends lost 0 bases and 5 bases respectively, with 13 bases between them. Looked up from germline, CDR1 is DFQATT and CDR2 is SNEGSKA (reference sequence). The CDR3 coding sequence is TGCAGTGCTAGAGAACCCCGGGTGAGGGAGACCCAGTACTTC. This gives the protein CSAREPRVRETQYF.

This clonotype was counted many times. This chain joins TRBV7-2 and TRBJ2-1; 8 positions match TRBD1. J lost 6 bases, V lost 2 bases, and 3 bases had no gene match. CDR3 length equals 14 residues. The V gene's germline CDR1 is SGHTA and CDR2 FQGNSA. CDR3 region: CASSLKQGGNEQFF. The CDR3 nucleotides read TGTGCCAGCAGCTTAAAACAGGGGGGCAATGAGCAGTTCTTC.

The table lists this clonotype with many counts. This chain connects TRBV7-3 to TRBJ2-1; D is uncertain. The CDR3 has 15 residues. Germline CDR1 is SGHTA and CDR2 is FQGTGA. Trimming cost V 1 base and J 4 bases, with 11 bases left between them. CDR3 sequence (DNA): TGTGCCAGCAGCTTAATGCCAGGCAATTACAATGAGCAGTTCTTC. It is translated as CASSLMPGNYNEQFF.

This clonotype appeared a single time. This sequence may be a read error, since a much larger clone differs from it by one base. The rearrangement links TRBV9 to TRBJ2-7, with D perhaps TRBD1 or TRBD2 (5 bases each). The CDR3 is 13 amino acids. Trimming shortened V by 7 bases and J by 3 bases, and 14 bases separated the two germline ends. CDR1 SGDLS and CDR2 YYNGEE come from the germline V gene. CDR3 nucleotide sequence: TGTGCCAGCGGGCCTCGGGACGACTACGAGCAGTACTTC. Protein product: CASGPRDDYEQYF. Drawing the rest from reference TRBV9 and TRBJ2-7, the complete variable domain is DSGVTQTPKHLITATGQRVTLRCSPRSGDLSVYWYQQSLDQGLQFLIQYYNGEERAKGNILERFSAQQFPDLHSELNLSSLELGDSALYFCASGPRDDYEQYFGPGTRLTVT.

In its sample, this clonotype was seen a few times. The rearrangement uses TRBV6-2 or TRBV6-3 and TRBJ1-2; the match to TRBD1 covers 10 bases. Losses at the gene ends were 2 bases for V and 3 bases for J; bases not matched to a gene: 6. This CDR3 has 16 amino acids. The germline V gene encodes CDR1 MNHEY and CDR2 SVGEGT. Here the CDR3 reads CASSYRDRGPHYGYTF. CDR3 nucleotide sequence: TGTGCCAGCAGTTACCGGGACAGGGGCCCCCACTATGGCTACACCTTC.

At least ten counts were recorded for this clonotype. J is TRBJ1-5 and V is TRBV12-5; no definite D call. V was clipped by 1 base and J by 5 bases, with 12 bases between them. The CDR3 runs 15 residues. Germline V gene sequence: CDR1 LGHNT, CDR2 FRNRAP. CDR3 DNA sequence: TGTGCTAGTGGTTTGGCAATGACACCCGATCAGCCCCAGCATTTT. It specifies CASGLAMTPDQPQHF.

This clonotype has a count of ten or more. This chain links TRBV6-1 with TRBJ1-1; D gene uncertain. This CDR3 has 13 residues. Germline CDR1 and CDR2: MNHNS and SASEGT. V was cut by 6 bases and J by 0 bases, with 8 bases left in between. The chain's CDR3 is CASRETVNTEAFF. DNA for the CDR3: TGTGCCAGCAGAGAGACCGTGAACACTGAAGCTTTCTTT.

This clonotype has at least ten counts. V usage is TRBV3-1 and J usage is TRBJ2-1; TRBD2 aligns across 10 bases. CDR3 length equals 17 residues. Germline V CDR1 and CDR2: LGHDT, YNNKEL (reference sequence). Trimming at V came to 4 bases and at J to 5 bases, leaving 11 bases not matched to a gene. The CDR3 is CASSLTVLAGVNNEQFF. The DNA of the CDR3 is TGTGCCAGCAGCCTTACTGTCCTAGCGGGAGTTAACAATGAGCAGTTCTTC.

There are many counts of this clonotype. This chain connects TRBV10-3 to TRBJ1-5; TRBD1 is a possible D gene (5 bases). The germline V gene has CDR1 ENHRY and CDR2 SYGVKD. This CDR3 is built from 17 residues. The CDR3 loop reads CAIGGISVGDSNQPQHF. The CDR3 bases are TGTGCTATAGGCGGCATCAGTGTAGGGGACAGCAATCAGCCCCAGCATTTT.

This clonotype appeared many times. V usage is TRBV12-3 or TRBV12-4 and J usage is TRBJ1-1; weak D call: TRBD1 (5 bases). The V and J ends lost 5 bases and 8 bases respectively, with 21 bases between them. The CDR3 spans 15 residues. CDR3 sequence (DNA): TGTGCCAGCAGTCCCCCGCTCTCGGGGACCGGGGAAGCTTTCTTT. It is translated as CASSPPLSGTGEAFF.

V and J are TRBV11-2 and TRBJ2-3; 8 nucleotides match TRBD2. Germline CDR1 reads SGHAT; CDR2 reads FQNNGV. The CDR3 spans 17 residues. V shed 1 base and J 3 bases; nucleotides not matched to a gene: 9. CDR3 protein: CASSLASRAGATDTQYF. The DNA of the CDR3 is TGTGCCAGCAGCTTAGCCTCTCGAGCGGGAGCAACAGATACGCAGTATTTT.

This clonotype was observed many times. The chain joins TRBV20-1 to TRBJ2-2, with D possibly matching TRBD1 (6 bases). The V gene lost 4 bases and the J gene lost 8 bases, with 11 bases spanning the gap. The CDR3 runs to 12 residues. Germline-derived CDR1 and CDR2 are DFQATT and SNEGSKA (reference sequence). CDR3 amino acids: CSATGDFGELFF. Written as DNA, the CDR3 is TGCAGTGCTACAGGGGATTTTGGGGAGCTGTTTTTT.

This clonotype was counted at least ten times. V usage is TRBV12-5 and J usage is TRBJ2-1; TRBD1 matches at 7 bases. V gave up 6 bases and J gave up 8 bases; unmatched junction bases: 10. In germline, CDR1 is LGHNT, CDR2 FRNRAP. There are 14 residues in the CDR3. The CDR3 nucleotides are TGTGCTAGTGGCTATAGGGGGCCGGTAGATGAGCAGTTCTTC. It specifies CASGYRGPVDEQFF.

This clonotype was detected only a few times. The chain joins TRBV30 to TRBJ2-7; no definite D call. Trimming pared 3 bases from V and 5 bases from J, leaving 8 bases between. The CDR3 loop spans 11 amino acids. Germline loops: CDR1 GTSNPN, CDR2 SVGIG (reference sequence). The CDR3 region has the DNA TGTGCCTGGAGAATAAACCACGAGCAGTACTTC. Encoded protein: CAWRINHEQYF.

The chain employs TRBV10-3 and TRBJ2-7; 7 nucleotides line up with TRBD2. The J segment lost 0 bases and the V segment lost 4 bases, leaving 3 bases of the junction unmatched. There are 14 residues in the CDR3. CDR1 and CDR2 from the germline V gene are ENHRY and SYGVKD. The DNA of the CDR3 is TGTGCCATCAGTGCTAGCGGCGGCTCCTACGAGCAGTACTTC. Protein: CAISASGGSYEQYF.

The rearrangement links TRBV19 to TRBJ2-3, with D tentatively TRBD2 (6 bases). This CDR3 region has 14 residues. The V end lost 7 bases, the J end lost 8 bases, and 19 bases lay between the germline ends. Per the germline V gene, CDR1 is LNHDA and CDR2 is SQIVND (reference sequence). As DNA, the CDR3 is TGTGCCAGTACCCCATGGGTAGCGGCCCGTACGCAGTATTTT. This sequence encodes CASTPWVAARTQYF.

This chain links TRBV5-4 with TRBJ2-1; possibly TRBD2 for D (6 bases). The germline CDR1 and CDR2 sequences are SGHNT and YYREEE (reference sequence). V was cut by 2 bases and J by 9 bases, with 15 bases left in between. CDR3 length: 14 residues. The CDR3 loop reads CASSLLAADGEQFF. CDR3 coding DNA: TGTGCCAGCAGCTTACTAGCTGCTGATGGTGAGCAGTTCTTC.